The rows below give T cell receptor beta chains drawn from one sample of a study of coeliac disease. Using immunoSEQ multiplex PCR, the repertoire was profiled, and TCRdb retains in-frame clones only, with some absent. In the table there are roughly 4,700 clones, 69% of which are singletons. Sequencing was done on a sample of lymphocytes from the gut lamina propria. Source of these receptors: a woman between 40 and 55 years old. CDR3s include the opening cysteine and the closing phenylalanine or tryptophan.

v_gene: TRBV5-1
j_gene: TRBJ1-3
CDR3aa: CASSSTGMSGNTIYF

v_gene: TRBV5-3
j_gene: TRBJ2-1
CDR3aa: CARSSIASASSYNEQFF

v_gene: TRBV28
j_gene: TRBJ2-1
CDR3aa: CASSSPGAEERNEQFF

v_gene: TRBV20-1
j_gene: TRBJ1-4
CDR3aa: CSAPRQEKLFF

v_gene: TRBV5-1
j_gene: TRBJ2-2
CDR3aa: CASSEFSNTGELFF

v_gene: TRBV7-8
j_gene: TRBJ2-3
CDR3aa: CASSSPITGAQYF

v_gene: TRBV15
j_gene: TRBJ2-5
CDR3aa: CATQAGRAVETQYF

v_gene: TRBV4-1
j_gene: TRBJ2-1
CDR3aa: CASSQGPSSGRNEQFF

v_gene: TRBV4-3
j_gene: TRBJ2-3
CDR3aa: CASSQGRTGGGTDTQYF

v_gene: TRBV2
j_gene: TRBJ1-5
CDR3aa: CASSEGDSSNQPQHF

v_gene: TRBV19
j_gene: TRBJ2-7
CDR3aa: CASWDYQGEQYF

v_gene: TRBV6-5
j_gene: TRBJ1-3
CDR3aa: CASGSPQTSGNTIYF

v_gene: TRBV10-3
j_gene: TRBJ1-4
CDR3aa: CAISESGPNEKLFF

v_gene: TRBV29-1
j_gene: TRBJ2-5
CDR3aa: CSVEGAGGWGETQYF

v_gene: TRBV4-3
j_gene: TRBJ2-1
CDR3aa: CASSQVSTGGPGNEQFF

v_gene: TRBV5-1
j_gene: TRBJ2-2
CDR3aa: CASSLDPSGSDTGELFF

v_gene: TRBV7-2
j_gene: TRBJ2-7
CDR3aa: CASSTRIGQYEQYF

v_gene: TRBV7-2
j_gene: TRBJ2-5
CDR3aa: CASSPTRLAGGPGQETQYF

v_gene: TRBV6-6
j_gene: TRBJ1-2
CDR3aa: CASSPLDRALNYGYTF

v_gene: TRBV7-9
j_gene: TRBJ1-2
CDR3aa: CASSSDRVYGYTF

v_gene: TRBV2
j_gene: TRBJ1-5
CDR3aa: CASGTGNQPQHF

v_gene: TRBV27
j_gene: TRBJ2-7
CDR3aa: CASSLALRNNHREPSYEQYF

v_gene: TRBV28
j_gene: TRBJ2-1
CDR3aa: CASRVAGISYNEQFF

v_gene: TRBV11-2
j_gene: TRBJ2-1
CDR3aa: CASSLGGDDEQFF

v_gene: TRBV5-6
j_gene: TRBJ2-5
CDR3aa: CASSMALYQETQYF

v_gene: TRBV19
j_gene: TRBJ1-1
CDR3aa: CASSYRGMNTEAFF

v_gene: TRBV6-5
j_gene: TRBJ2-1
CDR3aa: CASSYSREQFF

v_gene: TRBV18
j_gene: TRBJ1-1
CDR3aa: CASSPPYPRAEAFF